The TCR beta chain under discussion was sequenced for a study of cytotoxic CD8 clonotypes in ibrutinib-treated CLL. This CDR3 contains 13 residues. Trimming left V 4 bases short and J 3 bases short, with 10 bases between. The germline gives CDR1 MDHEN, CDR2 SYDVKM. The table came from immunoSEQ multiplex PCR; TCRdb's copy has only in-frame clones and leaves some out. The sample consists of approximately 200,000 clones, 72% of them appearing once. This TCR was sampled from a human donor with chronic lymphocytic leukemia. The J gene is TRBJ2-7, the V gene TRBV28, with D unclear. Sequenced here: PBMCs, sampled after 24 months of ibrutinib treatment. Here the CDR3 reads CASSSTGLYEQYF. CDR3 nucleotides: TGTGCCAGCAGTTCCACGGGCCTCTACGAGCAGTACTTC.